Detailed here is one TCR beta chain. The antigen remains unidentified. 60 Vbeta and 13 Jbeta primers were used in PCR. Profiling relied on immunoSEQ multiplex PCR, and the TCRdb table lists in-frame clones only, not all of them. The repertoire consists of some 250,000 clones, with about 81% occurring once and the leading ten covering under 8%. This sample was included in a study of cytomegalovirus exposure and HLA in healthy donors. General study points: Equally common other TCR beta chains were less clonally expanded than HLA-associated ones, a later analysis found.

The source of this sequence is a woman between 55 and 75 years old in good health and CMV-seropositive. Sequenced: PBMCs.

The CDR3 region is CASSFGDREGGQPQHF. DNA of the CDR3: TGCGCCAGCAGCTTCGGGGACAGGGAGGGAGGTCAGCCCCAGCATTTT. The gene calls are TRBV5-1 and TRBJ1-5; 9 bases agree with TRBD1. Germline CDR1 and CDR2: SGHRS and YFSETQ. The CDR3 loop spans 16 amino acids. V trimming: 2 bases; J trimming: 6 bases; junction bases outside the gene matches: 9.